These 18 T cell receptor beta chains share one sample of origin, sequenced in a study of T cell responses to AZD1222 COVID-19 vaccine. This table comes from immunoSEQ multiplex PCR, and its TCRdb copy is limited to in-frame clones, with some not included. The repertoire holds 90,000 to 120,000 clones, with about 86% as singletons. Material: peripheral blood, obtained on day 0 of AZD1222 vaccination. These receptors were obtained from an adult in good health.

The chain employs TRBV6-5 and TRBJ1-1; D not certain. The CDR3 runs 12 residues. Looked up from germline, CDR1 is MNHEY and CDR2 is SVGAGI. V lost 5 bases, J lost 6 bases, and 10 bases lay in between. CDR3: CASSHDVSEAFF. For the CDR3, the DNA is TGTGCCAGCAGTCACGACGTATCTGAAGCTTTCTTT.

V gene TRBV6-6 combines with J gene TRBJ1-5, with unresolved D. CDR3 length: 13 residues. V lost 6 bases, J lost 3 bases, and 9 bases lay in between. The V gene's germline CDR1 is MNHNY and CDR2 SVGAGI (reference sequence). Here the CDR3 DNA reads TGTGCCAGCAGCAGGCTGACCAATCAGCCCCAGCATTTT. Translation gives CASSRLTNQPQHF.

The genes are TRBV7-3 and TRBJ1-6; 8 nucleotides line up with TRBD1. Trimming removed 1 base from V and 8 bases from J; junction bases left unmatched: 7. This CDR3 spans 16 amino acids. Germline CDR1 and CDR2: SGHTA and FQGTGA. CDR3 nucleotides: TGTGCCAGCAGCTTAAGCGGGACAGGTCCCGATTCACCCCTCCACTTT. Translated, it gives CASSLSGTGPDSPLHF.

The CDR3 here is CATSDIGRGTQYF. DNA of the CDR3: TGTGCCACCAGTGACATCGGGAGAGGTACGCAGTATTTT. V and J are TRBV24-1 and TRBJ2-3; TRBD2 is a possible D gene (6 bases). Trimming took 4 bases from V and 8 from J, leaving 12 bases between them. Germline lookup yields CDR1 KGHDR and CDR2 SFDVKD. The CDR3 runs to 13 residues.

In this sample, this clone turned up a few times. The chain combines TRBV9 with TRBJ1-1; TRBD1 is a possible D gene (5 bases). The CDR3 is 13 residues long. Germline CDR1 is SGDLS and CDR2 is YYNGEE. V was cut by 0 bases and J by 3 bases, with 6 bases left in between. The CDR3: CASSVARDTEAFF. The DNA for the CDR3 is TGTGCCAGCAGCGTAGCCAGGGACACTGAAGCTTTCTTT.

The rearrangement links TRBV15 to TRBJ2-7, with D uncertain. There are 14 residues in the CDR3. Germline V gives CDR1 LNHNV, CDR2 YYDKDF (reference sequence). Trimming cost V 0 bases and J 4 bases, with 10 bases left between them. The CDR3 DNA reads TGTGCCACCAGCAGAGATTACAGAACATACGAGCAGTACTTC. It codes for CATSRDYRTYEQYF.

The V and J genes are TRBV19 and TRBJ1-2; no clear D. The CDR3 runs to 14 residues. Trimming removed 5 bases from V and 0 bases from J, with 10 bases in between. Germline CDR1 reads LNHDA; CDR2 reads SQIVND (reference sequence). The CDR3 DNA sequence: TGTGCCAGTAGTCCTCGCCCCCCTAACTATGGCTACACCTTC. It encodes CASSPRPPNYGYTF.

The rearrangement joins TRBV5-1 to TRBJ2-5; D is uncertain. V lost 0 bases to trimming and J lost 1 base, with 13 bases between them. This CDR3 region has 16 residues. Germline V gives CDR1 SGHRS, CDR2 YFSETQ. The CDR3, as DNA: TGCGCCAGCAGCTTGGCCGGGTTTGGCCTCCAAGAGACCCAGTACTTC. Amino acids: CASSLAGFGLQETQYF.

The CDR3 loop reads CASSASQNTEAFF. CDR3 nucleotide sequence: TGTGCCAGCAGTGCCAGCCAGAACACTGAAGCTTTCTTT. The rearrangement links TRBV6-4 to TRBJ1-1, with D unresolved. The CDR3 is made up of 13 amino acids. The germline V gene encodes CDR1 MRHNA and CDR2 SNTAGT. With 4 bases removed from V and 1 base from J, the gap between germline ends came to 7 bases.

The chain carries TRBV19 and TRBJ1-3, with 7 bases fitting TRBD1. V dropped 5 bases and J dropped 1; count of bases not matched to a gene: 2. Germline V gives CDR1 LNHDA, CDR2 SQIVND (reference sequence). This CDR3 is 14 amino acids long. Written as DNA, the CDR3 is TGTGCCAGTAGTCGGGGACAGTCTGGAAACACCATATATTTT. Its protein product is CASSRGQSGNTIYF.

CDR3 sequence reads: CASARDTSLGEQYF. The CDR3 bases are TGTGCCAGCGCCCGGGACACCAGCCTGGGCGAGCAGTACTTC. The chain couples TRBV6-5 to TRBJ2-7, with D perhaps matching TRBD1 (6 bases). The CDR3 has 14 amino acids. CDR1 MNHEY and CDR2 SVGAGI come from the germline V gene. V was pared by 8 bases and J by 6 bases, with 20 bases between.

The chain carries TRBV5-1 and TRBJ2-5, with 7 bases that match TRBD2. Germline values: CDR1 SGHRS, CDR2 YFSETQ. The junction had 9 bases not matched to a gene; V was cut back by 2 bases and J by 5 bases. The CDR3 consists of 15 residues. CDR3 nucleotide sequence: TGCGCCAGCAGCTTTGGGTCCGGGGGGATGGAGACCCAGTACTTC. Protein sequence: CASSFGSGGMETQYF.

The rearrangement uses TRBV19 and TRBJ2-5, with 8 positions matching TRBD1. This CDR3 contains 13 residues. The V segment lost 8 bases and the J segment 5 bases; nucleotides outside the gene matches: 7. Germline V lookup: CDR1 LNHDA, CDR2 SQIVND (reference sequence). The CDR3 DNA sequence: TGTGCCAGTTCCCAGGGGGCCCCTGAGACCCAGTACTTC. Amino acid sequence: CASSQGAPETQYF.

This chain joins TRBV4-1 and TRBJ1-1; the D is unclear. Trimming took off 3 bases at V and 1 base at J, with 18 bases between the two ends. The CDR3 has 17 residues. Germline CDR1 is MGHRA and CDR2 is YSYEKL. In DNA form, the CDR3 reads TGCGCCAGCAGCCAGCTATTTGCCACCGCCAAGAACACTGAAGCTTTCTTT. Translating gives CASSQLFATAKNTEAFF.

This clone is judged medium-sized (0.01 to 0.1%). The J gene is TRBJ2-3, the V gene TRBV15; no reliable D call. V lost 5 bases, J lost 3 bases, and 24 bases lay in between. Germline CDR1 reads LNHNV; CDR2 reads YYDKDF (reference sequence). CDR3 size: 18 residues. This chain's CDR3 is CATSGFRPELRITDTQYF. CDR3 bases: TGTGCCACCAGCGGGTTTCGACCGGAACTTCGAATTACAGATACGCAGTATTTT.

J is TRBJ1-6 and V is TRBV30, with 8 bases aligning to TRBD1. V lost 8 bases, J lost 8 bases, and 8 bases stayed unmatched. The length of the CDR3 is 13 residues. CDR1 is GTSNPN and CDR2 is SVGIG in the germline V gene (reference sequence). For the CDR3, the DNA is TGTGCCCGAAAAGGGACAGGCGATTCACCCCTCCACTTT. This gives the protein CARKGTGDSPLHF.

J is TRBJ2-2 and V is TRBV2, with 7 positions matching TRBD1. Germline values: CDR1 SNHLY, CDR2 FYNNEI. J was trimmed by 7 bases and V by 5 bases; bases with no gene match: 4. The CDR3 is 13 residues long. The CDR3 DNA sequence: TGTGCCAGCAGTTACAGGGGAATCGGGGAGCTGTTTTTT. This translates into CASSYRGIGELFF.

The chain is built from TRBV6-1 and TRBJ1-1; no firm D call. This CDR3 contains 14 residues. CDR1 is MNHNS and CDR2 is SASEGT in the germline V gene. Trimming took 2 bases from V and 1 from J, leaving 8 bases between them. CDR3 sequence reads: CASSEFFPNTEAFF. The CDR3 DNA follows: TGTGCCAGCAGTGAATTTTTCCCGAACACTGAAGCTTTCTTT.